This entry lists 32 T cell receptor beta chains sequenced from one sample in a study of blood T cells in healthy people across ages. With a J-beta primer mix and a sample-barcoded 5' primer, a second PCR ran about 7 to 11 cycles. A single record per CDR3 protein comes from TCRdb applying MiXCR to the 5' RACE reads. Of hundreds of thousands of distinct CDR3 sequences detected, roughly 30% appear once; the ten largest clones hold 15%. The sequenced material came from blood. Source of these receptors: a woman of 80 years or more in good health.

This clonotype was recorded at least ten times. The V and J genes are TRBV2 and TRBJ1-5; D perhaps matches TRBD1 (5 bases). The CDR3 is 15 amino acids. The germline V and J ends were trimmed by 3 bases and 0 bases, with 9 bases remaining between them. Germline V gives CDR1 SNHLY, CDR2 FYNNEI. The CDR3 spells CASSEGDYSNQPQHF. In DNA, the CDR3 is TGTGCCAGCAGTGAGGGGGATTATAGCAATCAGCCCCAGCATTTT.

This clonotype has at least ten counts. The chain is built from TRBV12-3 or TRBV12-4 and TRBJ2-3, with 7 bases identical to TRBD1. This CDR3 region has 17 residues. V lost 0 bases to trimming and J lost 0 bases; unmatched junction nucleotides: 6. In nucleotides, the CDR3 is TGTGCCAGCAGTTTAGCGCTCCAGGGGGTGAGCACAGATACGCAGTATTTT. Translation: CASSLALQGVSTDTQYF.

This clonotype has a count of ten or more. CDR3 nucleotide sequence: TGCGCCAGCAGCCCCGCCGGGTCCCCGGGGGATACGCAGTATTTT. As protein: CASSPAGSPGDTQYF. V is TRBV5-1 and J is TRBJ2-3; tentative D call: TRBD2 (5 bases). The germline gives CDR1 SGHRS, CDR2 YFSETQ. The CDR3 sequence is 15 residues long. Trimming took off 4 bases at V and 6 bases at J, with 18 bases between the two ends.

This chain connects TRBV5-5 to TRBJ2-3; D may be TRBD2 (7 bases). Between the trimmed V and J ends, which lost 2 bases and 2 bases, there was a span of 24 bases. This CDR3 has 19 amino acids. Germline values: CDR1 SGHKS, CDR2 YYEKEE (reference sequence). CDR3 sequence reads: CASSLAPSGGGFNTDTQYF. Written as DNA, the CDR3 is TGTGCCAGCAGCTTAGCCCCCTCCGGCGGGGGCTTTAACACAGATACGCAGTATTTT. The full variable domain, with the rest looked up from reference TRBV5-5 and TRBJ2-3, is DAGVTQSPTHLIKTRGQQVTLRCSPISGHKSVSWYQQVLGQGPQFIFQYYEKEERGRGNFPDRFSARQFPNYSSELNVNALLLGDSALYLCASSLAPSGGGFNTDTQYFGPGTRLTVL.

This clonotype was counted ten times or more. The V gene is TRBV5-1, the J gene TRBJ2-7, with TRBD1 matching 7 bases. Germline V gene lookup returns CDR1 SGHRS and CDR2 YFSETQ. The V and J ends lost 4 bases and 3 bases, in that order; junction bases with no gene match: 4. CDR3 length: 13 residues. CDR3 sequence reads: CASSTTGNYEQYF. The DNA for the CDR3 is TGCGCCAGCAGCACGACAGGGAACTACGAGCAGTACTTC.

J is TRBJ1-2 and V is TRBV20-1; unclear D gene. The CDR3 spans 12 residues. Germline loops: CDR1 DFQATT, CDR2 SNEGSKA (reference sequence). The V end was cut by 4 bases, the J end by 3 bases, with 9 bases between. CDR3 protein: CSAIHGDYGYTF. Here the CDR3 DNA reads TGCAGTGCTATACACGGGGACTATGGCTACACCTTC.

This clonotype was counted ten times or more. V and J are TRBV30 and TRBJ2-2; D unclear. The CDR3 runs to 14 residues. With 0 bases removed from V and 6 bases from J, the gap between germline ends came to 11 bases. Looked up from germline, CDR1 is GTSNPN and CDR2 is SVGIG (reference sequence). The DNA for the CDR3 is TGTGCCTGGAGTGTAGTCCCGGGCGCCGGGGAGCTGTTTTTT. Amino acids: CAWSVVPGAGELFF.

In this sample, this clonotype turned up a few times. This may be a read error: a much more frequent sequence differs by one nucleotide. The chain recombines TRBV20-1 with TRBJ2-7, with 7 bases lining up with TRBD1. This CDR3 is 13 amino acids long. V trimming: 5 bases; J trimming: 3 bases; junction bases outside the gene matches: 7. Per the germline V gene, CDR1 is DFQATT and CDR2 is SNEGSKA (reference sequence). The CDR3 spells CSAGSGQCYEQYF. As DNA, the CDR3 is TGCAGTGCTGGTTCGGGACAGTGCTACGAGCAGTACTTC.

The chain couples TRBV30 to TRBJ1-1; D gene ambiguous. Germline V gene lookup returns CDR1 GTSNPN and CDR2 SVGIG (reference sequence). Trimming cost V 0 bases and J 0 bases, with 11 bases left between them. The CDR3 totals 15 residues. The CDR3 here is CAWSVRADLNTEAFF. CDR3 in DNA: TGTGCCTGGAGTGTGCGGGCGGATTTGAACACTGAAGCTTTCTTT.

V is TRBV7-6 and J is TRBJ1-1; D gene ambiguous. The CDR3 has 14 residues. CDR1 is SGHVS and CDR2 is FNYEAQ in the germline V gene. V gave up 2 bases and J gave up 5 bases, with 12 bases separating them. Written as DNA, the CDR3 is TGTGCCAGCAGCTTAATGGCCCCGGAGACTGAAGCTTTCTTT. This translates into CASSLMAPETEAFF.

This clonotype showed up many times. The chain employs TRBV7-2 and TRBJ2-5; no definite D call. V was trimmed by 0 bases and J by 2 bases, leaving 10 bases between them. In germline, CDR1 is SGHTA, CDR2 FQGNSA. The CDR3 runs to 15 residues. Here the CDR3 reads CASSLAGSKQETQYF. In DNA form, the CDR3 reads TGTGCCAGCAGCTTAGCGGGTTCAAAACAAGAGACCCAGTACTTC. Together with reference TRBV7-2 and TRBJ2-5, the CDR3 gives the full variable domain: GAGVSQSPSNKVTEKGKDVELRCDPISGHTALYWYRQSLGQGLEFLIYFQGNSAPDKSGLPSDRFSAERTGGSVSTLTIQRTQQEDSAVYLCASSLAGSKQETQYFGPGTRLLVL.

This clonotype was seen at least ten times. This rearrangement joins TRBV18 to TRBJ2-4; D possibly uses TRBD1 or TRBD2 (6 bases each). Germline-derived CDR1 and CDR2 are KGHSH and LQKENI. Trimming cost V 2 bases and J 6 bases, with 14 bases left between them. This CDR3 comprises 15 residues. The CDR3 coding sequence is TGTGCCAGCTCACCAGATGGCAGGGGAGGAAACATTCAGTACTTC. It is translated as CASSPDGRGGNIQYF.

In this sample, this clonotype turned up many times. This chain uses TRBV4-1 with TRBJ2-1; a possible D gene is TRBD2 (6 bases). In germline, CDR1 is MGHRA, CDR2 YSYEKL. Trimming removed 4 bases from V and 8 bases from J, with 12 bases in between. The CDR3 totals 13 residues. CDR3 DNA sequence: TGCGCCAGCAGCCCCCCGTGGGGGGATGAGCAGTTCTTC. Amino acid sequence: CASSPPWGDEQFF.

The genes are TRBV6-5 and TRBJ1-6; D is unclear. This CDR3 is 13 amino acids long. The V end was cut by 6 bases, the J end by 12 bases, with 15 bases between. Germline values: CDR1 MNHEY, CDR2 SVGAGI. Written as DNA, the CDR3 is TGTGCCAGCAGCTTACTTACAGTAGTACCCCTCCACTTT. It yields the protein CASSLLTVVPLHF.

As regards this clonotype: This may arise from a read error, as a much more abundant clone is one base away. The chain's CDR3 is CASSRGTCLEGTDTQYF. CDR3 coding DNA: TGTGCCAGCAGCCGGGGGACTTGTCTCGAGGGCACAGATACGCAGTATTTT. The genes are TRBV4-2 and TRBJ2-3, with D maybe TRBD2 (6 bases). Trimming pared 4 bases from V and 1 base from J, leaving 18 bases between. Germline CDR1 is LGHNA and CDR2 is YNFKEQ. The CDR3 has 17 amino acids.

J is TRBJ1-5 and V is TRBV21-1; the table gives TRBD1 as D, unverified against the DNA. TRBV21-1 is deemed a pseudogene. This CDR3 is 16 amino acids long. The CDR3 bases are TGTGCCAGCAGCAAACGGGTGTATAAGACAGATCAGCCCCAGCATTTT. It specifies CASSKRVYKTDQPQHF.

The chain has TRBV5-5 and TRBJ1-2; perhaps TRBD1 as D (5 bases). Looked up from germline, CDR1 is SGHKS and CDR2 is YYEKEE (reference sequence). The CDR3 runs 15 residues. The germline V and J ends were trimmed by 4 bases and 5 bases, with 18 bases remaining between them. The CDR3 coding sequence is TGTGCCAGCAGCCGAGGGGTGAACAAACGTTATGGCTACACCTTC. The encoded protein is CASSRGVNKRYGYTF.

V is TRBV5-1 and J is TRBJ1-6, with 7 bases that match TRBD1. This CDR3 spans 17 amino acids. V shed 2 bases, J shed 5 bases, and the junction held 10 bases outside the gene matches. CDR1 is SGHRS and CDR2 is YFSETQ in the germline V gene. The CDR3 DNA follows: TGCGCCAGCAGCTTATCCACAGGGGCCCGAAATAATTCACCCCTCCACTTT. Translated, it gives CASSLSTGARNNSPLHF.

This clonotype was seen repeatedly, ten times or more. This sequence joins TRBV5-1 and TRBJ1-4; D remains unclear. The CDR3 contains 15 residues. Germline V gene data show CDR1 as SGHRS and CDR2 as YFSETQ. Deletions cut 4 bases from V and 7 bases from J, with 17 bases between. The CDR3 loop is CASSPGGGVGEKLFF. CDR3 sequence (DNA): TGCGCCAGCAGCCCCGGAGGAGGCGTTGGTGAAAAACTGTTTTTT.

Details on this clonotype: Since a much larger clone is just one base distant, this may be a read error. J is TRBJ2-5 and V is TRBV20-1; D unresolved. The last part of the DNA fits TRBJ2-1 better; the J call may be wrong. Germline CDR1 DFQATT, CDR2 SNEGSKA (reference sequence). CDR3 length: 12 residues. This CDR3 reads CSAHSGQETQFF. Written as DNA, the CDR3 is TGCAGTGCGCACAGTGGCCAAGAGACCCAGTTCTTC.

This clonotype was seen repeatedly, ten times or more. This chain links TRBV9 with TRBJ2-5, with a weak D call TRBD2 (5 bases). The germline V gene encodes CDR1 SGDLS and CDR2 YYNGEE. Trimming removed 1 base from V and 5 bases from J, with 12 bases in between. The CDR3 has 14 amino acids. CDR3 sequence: CASSVRLAGETQYF. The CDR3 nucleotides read TGTGCCAGCAGCGTACGGCTAGCCGGGGAGACCCAGTACTTC.

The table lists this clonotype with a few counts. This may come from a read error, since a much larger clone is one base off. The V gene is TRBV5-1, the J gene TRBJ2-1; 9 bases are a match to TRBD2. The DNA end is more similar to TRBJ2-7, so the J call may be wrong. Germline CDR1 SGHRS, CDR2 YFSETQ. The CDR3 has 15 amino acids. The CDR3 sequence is CASSPSGEFYNEQYF. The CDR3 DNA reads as TGCGCCAGCAGCCCTAGCGGGGAATTCTACAATGAGCAGTACTTC.

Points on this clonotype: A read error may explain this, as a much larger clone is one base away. The CDR3 nucleotides are TGTGCCAGCAGCGGGGGCAGGGGCGGCGAGCAGTACTTC. Protein product: CASSGGRGGEQYF. The chain recombines TRBV2 with TRBJ2-7, with D possibly called TRBD1 or TRBD2 (6 bases each). Trimming shortened V by 6 bases and J by 6 bases, and 15 bases separated the two germline ends. CDR1 is SNHLY and CDR2 is FYNNEI in the germline V gene. The CDR3 is 13 amino acids.

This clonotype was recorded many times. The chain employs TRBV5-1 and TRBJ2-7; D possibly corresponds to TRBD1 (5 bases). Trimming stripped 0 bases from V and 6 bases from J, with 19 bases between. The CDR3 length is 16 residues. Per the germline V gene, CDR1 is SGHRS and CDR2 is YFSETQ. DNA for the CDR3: TGCGCCAGCAGCTTGGTCGGCGACAGCCCTACCTCCGAGCAGTACTTC. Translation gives CASSLVGDSPTSEQYF.

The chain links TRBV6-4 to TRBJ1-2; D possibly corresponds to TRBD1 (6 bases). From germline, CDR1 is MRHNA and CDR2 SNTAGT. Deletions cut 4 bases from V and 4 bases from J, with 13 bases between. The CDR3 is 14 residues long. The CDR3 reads CASSVDRFSYGYTF. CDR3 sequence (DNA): TGTGCCAGCAGTGTGGACAGATTCTCCTATGGCTACACCTTC.

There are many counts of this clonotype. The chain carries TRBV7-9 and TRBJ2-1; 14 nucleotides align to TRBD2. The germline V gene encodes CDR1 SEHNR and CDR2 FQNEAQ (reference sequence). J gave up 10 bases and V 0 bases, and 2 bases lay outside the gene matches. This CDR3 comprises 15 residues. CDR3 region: CASSLAGLAGAEQFF. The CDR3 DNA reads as TGTGCCAGCAGCTTAGCGGGACTAGCGGGGGCCGAGCAGTTCTTC.

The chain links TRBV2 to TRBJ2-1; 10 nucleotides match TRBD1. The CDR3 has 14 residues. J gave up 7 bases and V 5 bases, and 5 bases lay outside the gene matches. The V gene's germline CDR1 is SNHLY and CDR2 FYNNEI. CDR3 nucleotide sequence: TGTGCCAGCAGTAATAGACAGGGGGCAAATGAGCAGTTCTTC. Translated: CASSNRQGANEQFF.

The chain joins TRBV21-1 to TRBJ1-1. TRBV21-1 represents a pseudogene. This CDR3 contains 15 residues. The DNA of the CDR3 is TGTGCCAGCAGCAAAGGGGCCTTTGAGGACACTGAAGCTTTCTTT. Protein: CASSKGAFEDTEAFF.

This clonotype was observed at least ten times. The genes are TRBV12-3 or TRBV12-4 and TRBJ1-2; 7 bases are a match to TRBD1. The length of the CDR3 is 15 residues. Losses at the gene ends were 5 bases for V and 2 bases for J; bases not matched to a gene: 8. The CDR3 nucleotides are TGTGCCAGCAGTAAAGGTGACAGGGCAAACTATGGCTACACCTTC. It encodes CASSKGDRANYGYTF.

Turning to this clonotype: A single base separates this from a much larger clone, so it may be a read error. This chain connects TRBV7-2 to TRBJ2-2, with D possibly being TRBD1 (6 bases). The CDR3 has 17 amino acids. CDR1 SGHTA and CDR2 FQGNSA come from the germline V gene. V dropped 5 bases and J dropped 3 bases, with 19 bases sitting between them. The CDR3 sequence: CASSRDQQGADTGELFF. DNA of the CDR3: TGTGCCAGCAGCAGAGACCAACAGGGCGCCGACACCGGGGAGCTGTTTTTT.

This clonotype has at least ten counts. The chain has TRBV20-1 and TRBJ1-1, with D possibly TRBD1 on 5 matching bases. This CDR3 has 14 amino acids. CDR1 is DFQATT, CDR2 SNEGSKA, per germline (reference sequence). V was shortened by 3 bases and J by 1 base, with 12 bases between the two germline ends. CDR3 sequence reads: CSAREGRTNTEAFF. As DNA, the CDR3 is TGCAGTGCTAGGGAGGGACGGACGAACACTGAAGCTTTCTTT.

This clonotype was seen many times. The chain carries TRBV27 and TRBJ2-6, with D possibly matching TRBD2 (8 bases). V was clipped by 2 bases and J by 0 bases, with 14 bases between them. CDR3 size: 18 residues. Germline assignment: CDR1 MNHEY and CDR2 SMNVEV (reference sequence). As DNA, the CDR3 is TGTGCCAGCAGTTTAAACGGGAGGGGGCACTCTGGGGCCAACGTCCTGACTTTC. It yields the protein CASSLNGRGHSGANVLTF. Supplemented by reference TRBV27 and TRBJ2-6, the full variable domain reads EAQVTQNPRYLITVTGKKLTVTCSQNMNHEYMSWYRQDPGLGLRQIYYSMNVEVTDKGDVPEGYKVSRKEKRNFPLILESPSPNQTSLYFCASSLNGRGHSGANVLTFGAGSRLTVL.